The T cell receptor (beta chain) described here comes from a study of blood T cell repertoires in COVID-19. Whole-study context: Specimens from acute and convalescent COVID-19 originated in the United States, Italy and Spain. From T cells, B-cell-depleted T cells, or PBMCs came the material, which was cDNA or gDNA.

This CDR3 has 15 amino acids. Between the trimmed V and J ends, which lost 0 bases and 7 bases, there was a span of 13 bases. Germline loops: CDR1 ENHRY, CDR2 SYGVKD. Study processing details: For nucleated cells, counts were estimated from reference gene primer amplification. Data came from immunoSEQ multiplex PCR; TCRdb stores just in-frame clones and leaves some out. V and J calls and clone size follow that table, whereas D and trimming were derived from the DNA. Among around 250,000 clones, approximately 89% were seen once, and the ten largest hold 1.5% to 2%. What was sequenced was peripheral blood. The gene calls are TRBV10-3 and TRBJ2-1, with a possible D match to TRBD1 (5 bases). The receptor comes from a woman between 55 and 75 years old who had recovered from COVID-19. The CDR3 protein is CAISESGQGRNEQFF. In DNA form, the CDR3 reads TGTGCCATCAGTGAGTCAGGGCAGGGTAGAAATGAGCAGTTCTTC.